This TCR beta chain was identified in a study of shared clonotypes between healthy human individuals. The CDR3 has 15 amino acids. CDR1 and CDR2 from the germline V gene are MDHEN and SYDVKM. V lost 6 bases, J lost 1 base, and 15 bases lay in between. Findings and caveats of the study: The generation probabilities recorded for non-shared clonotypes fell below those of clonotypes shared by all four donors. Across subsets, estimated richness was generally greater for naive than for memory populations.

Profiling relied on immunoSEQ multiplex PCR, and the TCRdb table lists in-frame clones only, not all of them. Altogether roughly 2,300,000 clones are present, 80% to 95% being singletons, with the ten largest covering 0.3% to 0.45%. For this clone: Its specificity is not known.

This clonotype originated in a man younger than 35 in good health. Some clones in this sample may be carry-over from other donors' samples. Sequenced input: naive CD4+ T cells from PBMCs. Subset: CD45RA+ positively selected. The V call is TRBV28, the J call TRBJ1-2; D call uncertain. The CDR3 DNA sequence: TGTGCCAGCAGCAAAGGACTGGGCCTTAACTATGGCTACACCTTC. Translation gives CASSKGLGLNYGYTF.